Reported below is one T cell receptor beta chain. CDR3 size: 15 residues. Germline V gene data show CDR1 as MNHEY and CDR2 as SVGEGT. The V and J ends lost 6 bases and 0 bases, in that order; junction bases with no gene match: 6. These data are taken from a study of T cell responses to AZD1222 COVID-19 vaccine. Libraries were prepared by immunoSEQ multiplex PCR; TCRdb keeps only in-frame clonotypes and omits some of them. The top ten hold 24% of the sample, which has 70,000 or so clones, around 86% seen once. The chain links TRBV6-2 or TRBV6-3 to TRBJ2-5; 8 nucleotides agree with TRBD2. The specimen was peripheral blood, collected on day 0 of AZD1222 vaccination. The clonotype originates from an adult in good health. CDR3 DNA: TGTGCCAGCAGCCGAGCGGGGGCTAACCAAGAGACCCAGTACTTC. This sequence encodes CASSRAGANQETQYF.